A selection of T cell receptor beta chains follows, all from one sample in a study of cytomegalovirus exposure and HLA in healthy donors. Data came from immunoSEQ multiplex PCR; TCRdb stores just in-frame clones and leaves some out. This repertoire includes some 130,000 clones. Specimen: PBMCs. The receptors were sampled from a woman between 55 and 75 years old in good health and CMV-seronegative. Each CDR3 is given without its conserved first and last residue.

V	J	CDR3
TRBV4-2	TRBJ1-4	ASSQGVQATNEKLF
TRBV12-5	TRBJ2-2	ASGFLPGAYTGELF
TRBV27	TRBJ2-3	ASSLEGRQHTQY
TRBV7-3	TRBJ1-1	ASSLQEGTEAF
TRBV2	TRBJ2-3	ASSEVTSGPRTDTQY
TRBV2	TRBJ1-4	ASRNRATNEKLF
TRBV5-6	TRBJ2-7	ASSTGLAGVEQY
TRBV5-1	TRBJ2-3	ASSPGGFADTQY
TRBV18	-	ASSQLRDRDYEQY
TRBV7-9	TRBJ2-1	ASSSSRAGGYNEQF
TRBV20-1	TRBJ2-7	SALYNYEQY
TRBV6-1	TRBJ1-1	ASSEGGGPTAF
TRBV28	TRBJ2-1	ASTGRGLYNEQF
TRBV5-1	TRBJ2-1	ASSQGLAPYNEQF
TRBV4-1	TRBJ1-1	ASSQEGGGAENTEAF
TRBV4-1	-	ASSQEPTLGGRFSYEQY
TRBV5-1	TRBJ1-2	ASSLAQGYGYT
TRBV19	TRBJ1-5	ASSTPGSFQPQH
TRBV27	TRBJ2-3	ASSFRGEYGLQGRTDTQY
TRBV28	TRBJ2-5	ASSSSGTGAQETQY
TRBV9	TRBJ2-5	ASSFRQGGPQETQY
TRBV9	TRBJ2-6	ASSVFPTGTLSGANVLT
TRBV4-1	TRBJ2-1	ASSFQLAGGPYNEQF
TRBV28	TRBJ1-2	ASSRSTGSYGYT
TRBV7-2	TRBJ2-1	ASSLNFRTEPQNEQF
TRBV19	TRBJ2-3	ASSTIPRGTDTQY
TRBV28	TRBJ2-1	ASSLRDREGHEQF
TRBV19	TRBJ2-2	ASTLRGSGELF
TRBV30	TRBJ2-6	AWTGIGANVLT
TRBV6-1	TRBJ2-1	ASRDYPFYNEQF
TRBV6-1	TRBJ1-5	ASSDPGGVGNQPQH
TRBV13	TRBJ1-5	ASSGPGSNQPQH
TRBV7-6	TRBJ2-2	ASSLGPGSRAGELF
TRBV7-8	TRBJ2-1	ASSFRGGSNEQF
TRBV19	TRBJ2-2	ATRQGSGELF
TRBV5-6	TRBJ2-7	ASSLGTSGVPYEQY
TRBV6-1	TRBJ2-3	ASSRTSGGTDTQY
TRBV5-8	TRBJ1-1	ASSTGVGGVTEAF
TRBV25-1	TRBJ1-4	ATTGSTNEKLF
TRBV19	TRBJ1-4	ASSGLSNEKLF
TRBV5-6	TRBJ1-5	ASSSGTKNQPQH
TRBV28	TRBJ2-5	ASSFMETQY
TRBV6-6	TRBJ2-7	ASSYGPGTYEQY
TRBV5-1	TRBJ2-3	ASSKEVTDTQY
TRBV2	TRBJ1-4	ASSPDQGAREKLF
TRBV30	TRBJ1-2	AWSPSYGYT
TRBV2	TRBJ2-2	ASSEDYTGELF
TRBV2	TRBJ1-5	ASSEQGTAQPQH
TRBV7-2	TRBJ2-2	ASSLLPGLQPRGELF
TRBV6-4	TRBJ1-5	ASSEESGHPQH
TRBV5-1	TRBJ2-5	ASSSGQGSETQY
TRBV23-1	TRBJ2-2	ASSFETGELF
TRBV5-4	TRBJ2-2	ASSSLPRGRTNTGELF
TRBV2	TRBJ2-3	ASRDLAAGQDTQY
TRBV19	TRBJ1-2	ASSIRQGALPSGYT